The present entry profiles one TCR beta chain with its context. The antigen is not known. The sample's treatment: oral pan-JAK inhibitor, 5-10 mg twice daily. This sample is part of a study of CD8+ T cells in alopecia areata. Study-wide background: Patients in the treated group were given tofacitinib by mouth, 5 to 10 mg twice a day.

Regarding the study as a whole: There was only one nonresponder, so it was unclear how baseline CD8+ expansion relates to response. Possibly as an HLA-related effect, TCR sharing across patients appeared less clear than in mice. Scalp lesions, especially in alopecia totalis/universalis, had higher clonality than normal scalp.

Once RNA had been extracted, it was reverse transcribed into cDNA to act as the sequencing template. Method: immunoSEQ multiplex PCR; TCRdb's copy keeps in-frame clones and lacks some. Among 200,000 to 250,000 clones listed, roughly 66% were seen once. The germline gives CDR1 SGHTA, CDR2 FQGNSA. J was trimmed by 1 base and V by 5 bases; bases with no gene match: 12. The CDR3 loop spans 17 amino acids. The chain employs TRBV7-2 and TRBJ1-1; 8 bases map to TRBD1. The sequence came from a human donor with alopecia areata. Sequences were derived from CD4+ T cells sorted from blood, sampled at roughly week 45, from a patient treated with tofacitinib. The CDR3 region has the DNA TGTGCCAGCAGCCAACCCCTAGGGGACAGGTGGAACACTGAAGCTTTCTTT. It specifies CASSQPLGDRWNTEAFF.